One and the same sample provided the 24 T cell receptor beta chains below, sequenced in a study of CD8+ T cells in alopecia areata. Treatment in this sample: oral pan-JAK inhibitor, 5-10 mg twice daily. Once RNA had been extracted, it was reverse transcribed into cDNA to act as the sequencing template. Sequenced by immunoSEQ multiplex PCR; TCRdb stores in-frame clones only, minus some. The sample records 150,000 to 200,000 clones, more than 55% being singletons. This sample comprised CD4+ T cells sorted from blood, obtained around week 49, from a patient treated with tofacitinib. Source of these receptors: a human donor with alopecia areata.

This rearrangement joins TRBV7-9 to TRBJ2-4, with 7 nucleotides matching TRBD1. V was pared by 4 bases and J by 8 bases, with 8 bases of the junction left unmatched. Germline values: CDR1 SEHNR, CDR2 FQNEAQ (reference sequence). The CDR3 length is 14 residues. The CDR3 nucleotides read TGTGCCAGCAGCTACCCGACAGGGCTACACATTCAGTACTTC. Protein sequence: CASSYPTGLHIQYF.

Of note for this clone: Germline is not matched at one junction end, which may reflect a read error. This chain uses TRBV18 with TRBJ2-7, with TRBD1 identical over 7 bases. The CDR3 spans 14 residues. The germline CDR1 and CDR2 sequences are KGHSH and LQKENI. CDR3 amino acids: CASSPPRDSNEQYF. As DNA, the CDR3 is TGTGCCAGCTCCCCACCTAGGGACAGTAACGAGCAGTACTTC.

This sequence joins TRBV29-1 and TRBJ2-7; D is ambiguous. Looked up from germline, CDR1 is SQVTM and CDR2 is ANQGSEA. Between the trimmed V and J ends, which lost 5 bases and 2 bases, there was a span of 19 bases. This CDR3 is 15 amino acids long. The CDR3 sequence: CSVKGPGRTAYEQYF. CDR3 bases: TGCAGCGTTAAGGGTCCAGGACGGACCGCCTACGAGCAGTACTTC.

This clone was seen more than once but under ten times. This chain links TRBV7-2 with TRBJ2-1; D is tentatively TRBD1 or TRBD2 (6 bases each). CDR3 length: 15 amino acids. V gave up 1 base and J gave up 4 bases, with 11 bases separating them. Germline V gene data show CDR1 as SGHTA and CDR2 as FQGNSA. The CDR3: CASSLEGGPYNEQFF. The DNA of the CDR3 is TGTGCCAGCAGCTTAGAGGGGGGCCCGTACAATGAGCAGTTCTTC.

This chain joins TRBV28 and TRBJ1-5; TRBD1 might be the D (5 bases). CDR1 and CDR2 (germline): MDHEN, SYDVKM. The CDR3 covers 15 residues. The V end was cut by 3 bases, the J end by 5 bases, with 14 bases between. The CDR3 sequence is CASSFSAGKDQPQHF. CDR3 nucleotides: TGTGCCAGCAGTTTTTCGGCAGGGAAGGATCAGCCCCAGCATTTT.

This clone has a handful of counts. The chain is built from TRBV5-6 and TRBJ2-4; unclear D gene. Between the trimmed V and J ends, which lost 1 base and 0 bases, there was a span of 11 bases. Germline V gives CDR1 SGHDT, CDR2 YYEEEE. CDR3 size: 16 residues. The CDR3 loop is CASSLRHTQAKNIQYF. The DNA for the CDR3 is TGTGCCAGCAGCTTGAGACACACACAAGCCAAAAACATTCAGTACTTC. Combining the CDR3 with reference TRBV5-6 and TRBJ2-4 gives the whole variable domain DAGVTQSPTHLIKTRGQQVTLRCSPKSGHDTVSWYQQALGQGPQFIFQYYEEEERQRGNFPDRFSGHQFPNYSSELNVNALLLGDSALYLCASSLRHTQAKNIQYFGAGTRLSVL.

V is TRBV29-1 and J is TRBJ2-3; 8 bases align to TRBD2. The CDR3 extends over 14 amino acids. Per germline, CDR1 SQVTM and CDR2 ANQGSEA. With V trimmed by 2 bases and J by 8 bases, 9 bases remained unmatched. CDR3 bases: TGCAGCGTTGAACTGGGACTAGAATCGGGTACGCAGTATTTT. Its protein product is CSVELGLESGTQYF.

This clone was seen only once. CDR3 in DNA: TGTGCCTGGAGACAGGGAACTTATGGCTACACCTTC. It yields the protein CAWRQGTYGYTF. V gene TRBV30 combines with J gene TRBJ1-2, with D perhaps matching TRBD1 (6 bases). V lost 3 bases and J lost 5, with 10 bases in between. Germline V gene data show CDR1 as GTSNPN and CDR2 as SVGIG (reference sequence). The CDR3 consists of 12 residues.

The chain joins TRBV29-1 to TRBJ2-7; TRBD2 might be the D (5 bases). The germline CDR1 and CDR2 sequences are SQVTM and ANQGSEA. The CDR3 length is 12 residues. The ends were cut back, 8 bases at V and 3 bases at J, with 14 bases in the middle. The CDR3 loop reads CSFAEGSYEQYF. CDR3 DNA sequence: TGCAGCTTTGCTGAAGGGAGCTACGAGCAGTACTTC.

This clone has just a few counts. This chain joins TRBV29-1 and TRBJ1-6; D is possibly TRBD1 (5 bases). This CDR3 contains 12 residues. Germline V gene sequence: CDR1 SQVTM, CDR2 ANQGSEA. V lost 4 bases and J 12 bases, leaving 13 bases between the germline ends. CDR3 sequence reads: CSVGLPGGPLHF. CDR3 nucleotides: TGCAGCGTTGGACTTCCCGGGGGACCCCTCCACTTT.

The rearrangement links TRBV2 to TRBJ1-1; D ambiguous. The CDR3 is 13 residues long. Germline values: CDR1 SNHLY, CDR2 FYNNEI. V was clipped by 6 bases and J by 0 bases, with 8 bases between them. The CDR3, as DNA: TGTGCCAGCAGCACGAAGTTGAACACTGAAGCTTTCTTT. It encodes CASSTKLNTEAFF.

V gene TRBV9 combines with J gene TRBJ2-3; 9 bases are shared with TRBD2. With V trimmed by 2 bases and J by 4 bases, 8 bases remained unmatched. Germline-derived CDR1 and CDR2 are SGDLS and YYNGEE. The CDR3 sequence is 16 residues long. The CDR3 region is CASSVGATSGADTQYF. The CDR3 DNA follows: TGTGCCAGCAGCGTCGGTGCGACTAGCGGTGCAGATACGCAGTATTTT. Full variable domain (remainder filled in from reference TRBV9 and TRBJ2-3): DSGVTQTPKHLITATGQRVTLRCSPRSGDLSVYWYQQSLDQGLQFLIQYYNGEERAKGNILERFSAQQFPDLHSELNLSSLELGDSALYFCASSVGATSGADTQYFGPGTRLTVL.

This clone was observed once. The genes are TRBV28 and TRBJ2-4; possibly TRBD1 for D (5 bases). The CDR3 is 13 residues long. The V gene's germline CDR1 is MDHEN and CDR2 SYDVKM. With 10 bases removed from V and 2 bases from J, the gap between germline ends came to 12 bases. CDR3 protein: CATQDTSKNIQYF. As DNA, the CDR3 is TGTGCCACGCAGGACACTTCCAAAAACATTCAGTACTTC. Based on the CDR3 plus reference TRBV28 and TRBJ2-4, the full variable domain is DVKVTQSSRYLVKRTGEKVFLECVQDMDHENMFWYRQDPGLGLRLIYFSYDVKMKEKGDIPEGYSVSREKKERFSLILESASTNQTSMYLCATQDTSKNIQYFGAGTRLSVL.

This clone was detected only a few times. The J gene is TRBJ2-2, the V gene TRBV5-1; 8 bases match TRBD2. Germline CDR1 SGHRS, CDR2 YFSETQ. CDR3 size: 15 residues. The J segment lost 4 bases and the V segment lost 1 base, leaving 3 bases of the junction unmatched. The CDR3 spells CASSLLSGGTGELFF. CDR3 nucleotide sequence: TGCGCCAGCAGCTTGCTCAGCGGGGGCACCGGGGAGCTGTTTTTT.

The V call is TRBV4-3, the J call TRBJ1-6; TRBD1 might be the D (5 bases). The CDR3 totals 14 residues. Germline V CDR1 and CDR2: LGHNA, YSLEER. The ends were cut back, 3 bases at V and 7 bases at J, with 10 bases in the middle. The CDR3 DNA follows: TGCGCCAGCAGCCAGGGGACGAGAAATTCACCCCTCCACTTT. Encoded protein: CASSQGTRNSPLHF.

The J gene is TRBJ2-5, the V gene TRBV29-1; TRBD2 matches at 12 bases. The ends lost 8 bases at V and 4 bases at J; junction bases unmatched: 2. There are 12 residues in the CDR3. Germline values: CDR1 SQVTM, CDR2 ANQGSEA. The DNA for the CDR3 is TGCAGCACGACTAGCGGGAGAGAGACCCAGTACTTC. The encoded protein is CSTTSGRETQYF.

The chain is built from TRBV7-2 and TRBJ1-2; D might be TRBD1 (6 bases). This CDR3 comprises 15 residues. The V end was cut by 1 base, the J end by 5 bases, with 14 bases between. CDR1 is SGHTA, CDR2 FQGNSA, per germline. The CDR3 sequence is CASSLGGQGAYGYTF. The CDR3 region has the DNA TGTGCCAGCAGCTTAGGGGGGCAGGGCGCATATGGCTACACCTTC.

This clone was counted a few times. Here the CDR3 DNA reads TGTGCCAGCAGTGAACTAGGTCCCAACAATGAGCAGTTCTTC. It encodes CASSELGPNNEQFF. The rearrangement joins TRBV2 to TRBJ2-1; D gene uncertain. The germline V gene has CDR1 SNHLY and CDR2 FYNNEI. The V and J ends lost 2 bases and 5 bases respectively, with 10 bases between them. The CDR3 is made up of 14 amino acids.

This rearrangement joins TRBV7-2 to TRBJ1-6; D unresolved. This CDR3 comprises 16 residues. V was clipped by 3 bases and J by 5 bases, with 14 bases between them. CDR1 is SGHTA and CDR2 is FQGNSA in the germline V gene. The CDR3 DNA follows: TGTGCCAGCAGCTTGGACCTAGCTTTTGATAATTCACCCCTCCACTTT. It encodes CASSLDLAFDNSPLHF.

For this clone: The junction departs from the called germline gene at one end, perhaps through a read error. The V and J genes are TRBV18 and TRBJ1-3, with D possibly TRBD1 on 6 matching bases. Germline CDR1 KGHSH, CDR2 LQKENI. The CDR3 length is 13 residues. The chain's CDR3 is CASSPGTTEVARF. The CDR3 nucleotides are TGTGCCAGCTCACCCGGGACAACCGAGGTAGCGCGGTTT.

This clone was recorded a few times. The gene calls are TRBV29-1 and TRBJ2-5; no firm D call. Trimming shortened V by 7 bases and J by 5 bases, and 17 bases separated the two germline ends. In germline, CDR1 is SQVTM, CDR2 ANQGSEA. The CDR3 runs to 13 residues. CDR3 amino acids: CSGLGILGETQYF. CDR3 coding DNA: TGCAGCGGTTTAGGGATTCTTGGGGAGACCCAGTACTTC.

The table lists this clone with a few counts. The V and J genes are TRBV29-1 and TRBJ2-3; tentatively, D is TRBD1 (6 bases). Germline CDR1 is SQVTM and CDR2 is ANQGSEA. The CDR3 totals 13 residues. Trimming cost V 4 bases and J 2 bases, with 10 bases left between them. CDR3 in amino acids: CSVGGTHTDTQYF. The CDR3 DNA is TGCAGCGTTGGTGGGACACACACAGATACGCAGTATTTT.

The CDR3 here is CAWKSEGTEAFF. In DNA, the CDR3 is TGTGCCTGGAAGTCCGAGGGCACTGAAGCTTTCTTT. The chain is built from TRBV30 and TRBJ1-1; no clear D. The CDR3 runs 12 residues. Germline-derived CDR1 and CDR2 are GTSNPN and SVGIG (reference sequence). Trimming removed 4 bases from V and 4 bases from J, with 10 bases in between. Full variable domain (missing parts from reference TRBV30 and TRBJ1-1): SQTIHQWPATLVQPVGSPLSLECTVEGTSNPNLYWYRQAAGRGLQLLFYSVGIGQISSEVPQNLSASRPQDRQFILSSKKLLLSDSGFYLCAWKSEGTEAFFGQGTRLTVV.

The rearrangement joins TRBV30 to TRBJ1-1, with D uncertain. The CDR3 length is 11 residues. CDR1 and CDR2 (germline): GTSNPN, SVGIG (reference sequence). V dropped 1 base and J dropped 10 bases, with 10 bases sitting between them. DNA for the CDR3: TGTGCCTGGAGTGGGGCGGAGATAGCTTTCTTT. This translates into CAWSGAEIAFF. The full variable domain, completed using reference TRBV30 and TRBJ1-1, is SQTIHQWPATLVQPVGSPLSLECTVEGTSNPNLYWYRQAAGRGLQLLFYSVGIGQISSEVPQNLSASRPQDRQFILSSKKLLLSDSGFYLCAWSGAEIAFFGQGTRLTVV.